This paragraph covers one T cell receptor beta chain sequence. The data derive from a study of blood T cell repertoires in COVID-19. Clones were sequenced by immunoSEQ multiplex PCR, and TCRdb holds only the in-frame ones, with some missing. Altogether 400,000 to 450,000 clones are present, about 88% being singletons, with the ten largest covering about 1.6%. Germline V lookup: CDR1 LGHNA, CDR2 YSLEER. The length of the CDR3 is 18 residues. The V end was cut by 0 bases, the J end by 7 bases, with 25 bases between. The V and J genes are TRBV4-3 and TRBJ2-7, with D possibly TRBD2 on 6 matching bases. The clonotype originates from a woman in her forties with COVID-19, enrolled during active disease. The sequenced sample was peripheral blood. CDR3 residues: CASSQETTTRRAVREQYF. As DNA, the CDR3 is TGCGCCAGCAGCCAAGAAACAACCACCCGGAGGGCTGTACGGGAGCAGTACTTC.